This T cell receptor (beta chain) came from a study of blood T cells in healthy people across ages. Study-level findings and limits: Long-lived donors exceeded aged donors in naive CD4+ cells and diversity.

Each donor was a healthy Caucasian individual from Russia, aged 6 to 90. This CDR3 has 15 residues. The germline V and J ends were trimmed by 3 bases and 1 base, with 13 bases remaining between them. Germline CDR1 reads DFQATT; CDR2 reads SNEGSKA (reference sequence). Regarding this clonotype: The target antigen is unknown.

Primers used in a second PCR of about 7 to 12 cycles were a sample-barcoded 5' primer and a J-beta primer mix. TCRdb re-called the 5' RACE reads through MiXCR, storing one row per CDR3 protein. The table has 700,000 to 950,000 distinct CDR3 sequences, roughly 60% seen once. The specimen sequenced was blood. This TCR came from a man aged 30-40 years in good health. The chain has TRBV20-1 and TRBJ2-4, with D perhaps given as TRBD1 or TRBD2 (6 bases each). Here the CDR3 DNA reads TGCAGTGCTAGTGTTCCGGGGGCCGCCAAAAACATTCAGTACTTC. This codes for CSASVPGAAKNIQYF.